The subject of this entry is one TCR beta chain. Its antigen is unidentified. All the people who gave samples were healthy bone marrow donors. The PCR had 60 Vbeta and 13 Jbeta primers. The table came from immunoSEQ multiplex PCR; TCRdb's copy has only in-frame clones and leaves some out. The sample has around 180,000 clones; 85% are singletons. The sample is drawn from a study of cytomegalovirus exposure and HLA in healthy donors. Study outcomes and limitations: Association with HLA alleles at 0.05 false discovery rate was found for some 18,000 TCR beta sequences in a later analysis. A later analysis, which compared TCR beta chains of equal frequency, found the HLA-associated ones more clonally expanded. Several of the most significant clusters appeared linked to common viral pathogens, based on a later analysis.

Germline loops: CDR1 SGHRS, CDR2 YFSETQ. CDR3 size: 13 residues. Trimming removed 6 bases from V and 4 bases from J, with 13 bases in between. The clonotype comes from a boy under 10 years old in good health and CMV-seronegative. The chain links TRBV5-1 to TRBJ1-2; D not certain. The sample consisted of PBMCs. CDR3 bases: TGCGCCAGCAACCCTGGCAGTTCCTATGGCTACACCTTC. Its translation: CASNPGSSYGYTF.